In its sample, the clone carrying this T cell receptor beta chain was seen once. In the original analysis: Amplification of reference gene primers was used by the study to estimate nucleated cell counts. This table comes from immunoSEQ multiplex PCR, and its TCRdb copy is limited to in-frame clones, with some not included. V, J and clone size are taken as reported in that table, and D and trimming were inferred from the DNA itself. The table lists roughly 230,000 clones, under 90% of them singletons. The sample belongs to a study of blood T cell repertoires in COVID-19. For the study at large: The samples span acute and convalescent COVID-19 from the United States, Italy and Spain. From T cells, B-cell-depleted T cells, or PBMCs came the material, which was cDNA or gDNA.

V lost 7 bases, J lost 0 bases, and 11 bases lay in between. The CDR3 contains 13 residues. From germline, CDR1 is GTSNPN and CDR2 SVGIG (reference sequence). V gene TRBV30 combines with J gene TRBJ2-3; D gene unclear. Specimen: peripheral blood. This TCR came from a woman of 80 years or more with acute or convalescent COVID-19. The CDR3 bases are TGTGCCTCGAGGAGCCGGAGCACAGATACGCAGTATTTT. Amino acids: CASRSRSTDTQYF.